This TCR beta chain was identified during a study of control samples from healthy donors and cancer patients. Assay: immunoSEQ multiplex PCR; the TCRdb copy retains only in-frame clones and omits some. The sample yields some 140,000 clones, more than 85% seen once. Trimming removed 3 bases at V and 3 bases at J, with 5 bases between. The CDR3 is 12 residues long. Germline CDR1 and CDR2: SNHLY and FYNNEI. Input material: blood. This TCR derives from a woman aged 25-40 years in good health. V is TRBV2 and J is TRBJ1-2; unclear D gene. CDR3: CASSEGYYGYTF. CDR3 in DNA: TGTGCCAGCAGTGAGGGGTACTATGGCTACACCTTC.